The clone carrying this TCR beta chain was seen a single time. The data derive from a study of blood T cell repertoires in COVID-19. Study-wide background: Spain, Italy and the United States supplied samples that represented acute and convalescent COVID-19.

CDR3 length: 14 amino acids. Germline V CDR1 and CDR2: SGHRS, YFSETQ. V lost 7 bases and J lost 1, with 11 bases in between. Assay: immunoSEQ multiplex PCR; the TCRdb copy retains only in-frame clones and omits some. Of approximately 100,000 clones detected, 80% to 90% appear once; the ten largest clones hold 3.5%. Sequencing was performed on peripheral blood. This chain links TRBV5-1 with TRBJ1-4, with unresolved D. This sequence originates from a human donor in a cohort sampled during active COVID-19. In nucleotides, the CDR3 is TGCGCCAGCGGCATGGGCAGAACTAATGAAAAACTGTTTTTT. This encodes CASGMGRTNEKLFF.